Listed below are T cell receptor beta chains from one sample, sequenced in a study of T cell responses to AZD1222 COVID-19 vaccine. Measured with immunoSEQ multiplex PCR; TCRdb has only the in-frame clones, and not every one. The profile shows 90,000 or so clones, approximately 88% of them singletons. The sample in question was peripheral blood, obtained on day 0 of AZD1222 vaccination. The receptors derive from an adult in good health. The CDR3 runs from the conserved cysteine through the conserved F or W. Each record gives: V gene, D gene, J gene, CDR3 length, CDR3 DNA, CDR3 protein. D genes are given only for firm matches.

>TRBV28|TRBD2|TRBJ2-1|15
TGTGCCAGCAGTTTGGCGGGACTAGGAGGCAATGAGCAGTTCTTC
CASSLAGLGGNEQFF
>TRBV2|TRBD1|TRBJ2-3|15
TGTGCCAGCAGTCTCCGGGACAGTCGAACAGATACGCAGTATTTT
CASSLRDSRTDTQYF
>TRBV6-5|NA|TRBJ2-7|12
TGTGCCAGCAGTCCAAAGGTTCGCGAGCAGTACTTC
CASSPKVREQYF
>TRBV28|NA|TRBJ2-4|15
TGTGCCAGCAAGACCGTCTCTATAGCCAAAAACATTCAGTACTTC
CASKTVSIAKNIQYF
>TRBV7-9|NA|TRBJ1-5|17
TGTGCCAGCAGCTTTCGACCCGGGACGAAAAGGGGTCAGCCCCAGCATTTT
CASSFRPGTKRGQPQHF
>TRBV3-1/TRBV3-2|NA|TRBJ2-3|12
TGTGCCAGCAGCCAAGAAGGGATAACGCAGTATTTT
CASSQEGITQYF
>TRBV6-5|TRBD2|TRBJ2-7|15
TGTGCCAGCAGTCGGACTAGCGGGAGTTGGTACGAGCAGTACTTC
CASSRTSGSWYEQYF
>TRBV5-1|NA|TRBJ1-5|14
TGCGCCAGCAGCTTGGTGGCAGGGGAACAGCCCCAGCATTTT
CASSLVAGEQPQHF
>TRBV30|NA|TRBJ1-2|13
TGTGCCTGGACCGTCGAGCGGAACTATGGCTACACCTTC
CAWTVERNYGYTF
>TRBV7-8|TRBD1|TRBJ2-3|13
TGTGCCAGCAGCTTGGGGACAGCGGATACGCAGTATTTT
CASSLGTADTQYF
>TRBV18|NA|TRBJ1-6|15
TGTGCCAGCTCACCAAGGTCCCAGAATAATTCACCCCTCCACTTT
CASSPRSQNNSPLHF
>TRBV5-5|TRBD2|TRBJ2-2|16
TGTGCCAGCAGCCCGCGACTAGCTCCGAACACCGGGGAGCTGTTTTTT
CASSPRLAPNTGELFF